A selection of T cell receptor beta chains follows, all from one sample in a study of blood T cell repertoires in COVID-19. TCRdb's table, derived via immunoSEQ multiplex PCR, lists solely in-frame clones and lacks some. The sample contains around 46,000 clones, 87% of which appear only once. Input material: peripheral blood. The source of these receptors is a human donor in a cohort sampled during active COVID-19. Both conserved end residues are trimmed from each CDR3. D genes are given only for firm matches.

j_gene | v_gene | d_gene | CDR3aa
TRBJ1-3 | TRBV6-5 | NA | ASLPMAGRNTIY
TRBJ2-7 | TRBV27 | NA | ASNGWQGNSYEQY
TRBJ2-3 | TRBV9 | TRBD2 | ASSPRLAPDTQY
TRBJ2-1 | TRBV4-1 | TRBD1 | ASSQVSGQAYEQF
TRBJ2-4 | TRBV7-2 | NA | ASSLQNTRLAKNIQY
TRBJ1-6 | TRBV3-1/TRBV3-2 | NA | ASSQGGIGSPLH
TRBJ2-3 | TRBV7-6 | TRBD1 | ASSTDRPSTDTQY
TRBJ2-7 | TRBV28 | TRBD1 | ASSFRDSYEQY
TRBJ1-2 | TRBV18 | TRBD1 | ASSSTGGVSESYT
TRBJ1-4 | TRBV2 | TRBD1 | ASRANRGREAINEKLF
TRBJ1-1 | TRBV4-1 | NA | ASSYLVPQGTEAF
TRBJ2-7 | TRBV6-1 | NA | ASSEFQNEQY
TRBJ2-2 | TRBV5-1 | TRBD1 | ASSFTGTGATGELF
TRBJ2-7 | TRBV27 | TRBD2 | ASTGRDSYEQY
TRBJ1-3 | TRBV7-2 | NA | ASSLPGSGNTIY
TRBJ2-6 | TRBV4-2 | NA | ASSQKTGSGANVLT
TRBJ2-1 | TRBV18 | TRBD1 | ASSPIEGQGAIYEQF
TRBJ1-2 | TRBV4-1 | TRBD1 | ASSPNDRGPLWNGYT
TRBJ2-7 | TRBV19 | TRBD2 | ASSGLADSYEQY
TRBJ2-5 | TRBV9 | TRBD2 | ASSVGLAGGARETQY
TRBJ2-7 | TRBV19 | TRBD2 | ASSPYGGTSYEQY
TRBJ1-1 | TRBV9 | NA | ASSVNGGAGAF
TRBJ1-1 | TRBV9 | TRBD1 | ASSGGTGINTEAF
TRBJ2-1 | TRBV12-3/TRBV12-4 | NA | ASSLGDEQF
TRBJ2-3 | TRBV14 | NA | ASSQKRDWVDTQY
TRBJ2-7 | TRBV7-2 | NA | ASSRSKGGGPYEQY
TRBJ1-2 | TRBV9 | NA | ASSVAAQTLRGYT
TRBJ2-5 | TRBV7-6 | NA | ASSLVPGGETQY